The clone carrying this TCR beta chain occurred many times. TCRdb analysed the 5' RACE reads with MiXCR anew, one entry per CDR3 protein. The sample records about 240,000 distinct CDR3 sequences, about 10% being singletons. Between the trimmed V and J ends, which lost 6 bases and 5 bases, there was a span of 15 bases. From germline, CDR1 is ENHRY and CDR2 SYGVKD. This CDR3 comprises 14 residues. The data were obtained in a study of identical twins. The receptor comes from a man in his fifties or sixties in good health. Input material: memory T cells sorted from blood. The rearrangement uses TRBV10-3 and TRBJ2-3; D is possibly TRBD1 (6 bases). The CDR3 nucleotides read TGTGCCATCAGGCCCACAGGGAAAGGAGATACGCAGTATTTT. As protein: CAIRPTGKGDTQYF.